This TCR beta chain comes out of a study of shared clonotypes between healthy human individuals. Study findings and constraints: Few donors restricted represented genetic and exposure-history diversity.

There are 15 residues in the CDR3. Trimming stripped 5 bases from V and 4 bases from J, with 17 bases between. Germline-derived CDR1 and CDR2 are MNHEY and SMNVEV (reference sequence). The method was immunoSEQ multiplex PCR; TCRdb's version includes in-frame clones alone and lacks a portion of them. The repertoire includes around 1.5 million clones, 98% of them detected once, and around 0.45% sits in the top ten. As for this clone: What it binds is not known.

The origin of this receptor is a man aged 25-45 years in good health. This chain joins TRBV27 and TRBJ1-2, with D perhaps TRBD1 (5 bases). Sequences were obtained from naive CD4+ T cells sorted from blood. Subset reported: CD45RA+ positively selected. CDR3 loop: CASSVGTSTGYGYTF. For the CDR3, the DNA is TGTGCCAGCAGTGTCGGGACCTCAACGGGCTATGGCTACACCTTC.